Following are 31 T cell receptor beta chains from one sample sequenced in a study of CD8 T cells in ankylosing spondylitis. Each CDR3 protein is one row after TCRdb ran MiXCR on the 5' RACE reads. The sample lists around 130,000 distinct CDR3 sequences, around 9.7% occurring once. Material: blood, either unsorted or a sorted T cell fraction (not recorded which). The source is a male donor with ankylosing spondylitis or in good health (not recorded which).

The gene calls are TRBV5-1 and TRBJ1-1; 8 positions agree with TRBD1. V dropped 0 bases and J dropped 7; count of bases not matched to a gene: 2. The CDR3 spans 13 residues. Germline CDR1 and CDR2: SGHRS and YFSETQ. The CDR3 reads CASSLEGTGEAFF. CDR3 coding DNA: TGCGCCAGCAGCTTGGAGGGGACAGGTGAAGCTTTCTTT.

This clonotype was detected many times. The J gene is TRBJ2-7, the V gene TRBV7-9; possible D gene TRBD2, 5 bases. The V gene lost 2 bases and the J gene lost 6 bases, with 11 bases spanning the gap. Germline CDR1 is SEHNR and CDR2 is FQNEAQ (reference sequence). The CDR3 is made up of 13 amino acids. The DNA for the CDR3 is TGTGCCAGCAGCTTAAGCCCTGGAGGCGAGCAGTACTTC. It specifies CASSLSPGGEQYF.

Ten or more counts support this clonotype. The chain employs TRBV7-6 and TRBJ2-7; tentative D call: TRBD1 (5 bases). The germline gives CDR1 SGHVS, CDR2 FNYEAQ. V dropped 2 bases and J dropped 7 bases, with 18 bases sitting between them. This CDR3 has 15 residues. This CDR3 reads CASSLIPTDLREQYF. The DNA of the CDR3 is TGTGCCAGCAGCTTAATCCCGACAGATCTGAGAGAGCAGTACTTC.

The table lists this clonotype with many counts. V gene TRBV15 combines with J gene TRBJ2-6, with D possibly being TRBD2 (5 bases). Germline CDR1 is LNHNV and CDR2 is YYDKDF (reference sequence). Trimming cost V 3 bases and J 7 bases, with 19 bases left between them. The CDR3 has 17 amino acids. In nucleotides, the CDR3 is TGTGCCACCAGCAGGGAAGTTCCTAGCTCTTTCGCCAACGTCCTGACTTTC. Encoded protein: CATSREVPSSFANVLTF.

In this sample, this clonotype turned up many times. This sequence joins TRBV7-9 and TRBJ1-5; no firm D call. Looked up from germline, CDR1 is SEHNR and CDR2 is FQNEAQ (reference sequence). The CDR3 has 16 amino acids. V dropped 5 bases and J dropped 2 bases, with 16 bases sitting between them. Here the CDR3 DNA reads TGTGCCAGCAGCCAAACATGGGTAGTAGGCAATCAGCCCCAGCATTTT. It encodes CASSQTWVVGNQPQHF. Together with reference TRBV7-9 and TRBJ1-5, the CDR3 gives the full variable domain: DTGVSQNPRHKITKRGQNVTFRCDPISEHNRLYWYRQTLGQGPEFLTYFQNEAQLEKSRLLSDRFSAERPKGSFSTLEIQRTEQGDSAMYLCASSQTWVVGNQPQHFGDGTRLSIL.

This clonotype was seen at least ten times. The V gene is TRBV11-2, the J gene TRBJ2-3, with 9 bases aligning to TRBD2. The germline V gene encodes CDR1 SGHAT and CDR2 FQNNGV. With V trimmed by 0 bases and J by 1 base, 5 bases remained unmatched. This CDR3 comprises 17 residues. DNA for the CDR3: TGTGCCAGCAGCTTAGACGGTCTAGCGGGGCGCACAGATACGCAGTATTTT. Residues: CASSLDGLAGRTDTQYF.

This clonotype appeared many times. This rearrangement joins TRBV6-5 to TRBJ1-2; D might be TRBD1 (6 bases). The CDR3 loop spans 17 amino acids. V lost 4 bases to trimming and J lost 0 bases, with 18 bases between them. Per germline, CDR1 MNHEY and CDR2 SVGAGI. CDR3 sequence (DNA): TGTGCCAGCAGTTCCTCGAGGGTACAGGGATCTAACTATGGCTACACCTTC. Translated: CASSSSRVQGSNYGYTF.

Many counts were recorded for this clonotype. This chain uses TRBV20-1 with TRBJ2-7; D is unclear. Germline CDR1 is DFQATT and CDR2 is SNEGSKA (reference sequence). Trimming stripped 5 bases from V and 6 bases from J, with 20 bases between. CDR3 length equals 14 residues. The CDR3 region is CSASEWVWGSEQYF. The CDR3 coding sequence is TGCAGTGCTTCCGAGTGGGTTTGGGGAAGCGAGCAGTACTTC.

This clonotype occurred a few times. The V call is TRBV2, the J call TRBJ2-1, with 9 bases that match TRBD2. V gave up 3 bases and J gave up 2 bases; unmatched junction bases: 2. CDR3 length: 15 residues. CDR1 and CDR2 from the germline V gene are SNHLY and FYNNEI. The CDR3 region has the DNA TGTGCCAGCAGTGACGCTAGCGGGACCTACAATGAGCAGTTCTTC. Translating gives CASSDASGTYNEQFF.

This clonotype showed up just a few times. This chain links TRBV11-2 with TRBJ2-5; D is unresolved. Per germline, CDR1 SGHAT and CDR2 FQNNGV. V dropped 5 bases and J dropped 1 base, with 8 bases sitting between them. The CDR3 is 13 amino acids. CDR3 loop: CASSRGTQETQYF. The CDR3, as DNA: TGTGCCAGCAGCCGTGGTACCCAAGAGACCCAGTACTTC. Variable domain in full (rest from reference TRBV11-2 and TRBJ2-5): EAGVAQSPRYKIIEKRQSVAFWCNPISGHATLYWYQQILGQGPKLLIQFQNNGVVDDSQLPKDRFSAERLKGVDSTLKIQPAKLEDSAVYLCASSRGTQETQYFGPGTRLLVL.

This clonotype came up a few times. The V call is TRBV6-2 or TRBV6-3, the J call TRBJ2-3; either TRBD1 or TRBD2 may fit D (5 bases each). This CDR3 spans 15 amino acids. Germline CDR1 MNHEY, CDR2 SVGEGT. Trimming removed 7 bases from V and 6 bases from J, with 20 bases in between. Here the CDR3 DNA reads TGTGCCAGCACCGATGGGGCCATAAGAGGGGATACGCAGTATTTT. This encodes CASTDGAIRGDTQYF.

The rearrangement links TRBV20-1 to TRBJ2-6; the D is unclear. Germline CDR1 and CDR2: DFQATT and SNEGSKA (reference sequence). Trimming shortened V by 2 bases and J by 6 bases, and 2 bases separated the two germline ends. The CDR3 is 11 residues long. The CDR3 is CSARLANVLTF. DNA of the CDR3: TGCAGTGCTAGATTGGCCAACGTCCTGACTTTC.

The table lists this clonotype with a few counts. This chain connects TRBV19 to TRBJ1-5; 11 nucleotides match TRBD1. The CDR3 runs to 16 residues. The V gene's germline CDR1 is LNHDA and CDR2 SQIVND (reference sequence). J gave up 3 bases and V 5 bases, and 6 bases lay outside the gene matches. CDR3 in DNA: TGTGCCAGTAGTCCCCGGGACAGGGGGTCCAATCAGCCCCAGCATTTT. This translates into CASSPRDRGSNQPQHF.

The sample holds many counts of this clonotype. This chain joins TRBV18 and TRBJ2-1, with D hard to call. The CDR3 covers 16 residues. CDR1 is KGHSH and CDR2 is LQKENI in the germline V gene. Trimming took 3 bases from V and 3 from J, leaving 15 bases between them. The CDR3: CASSPLSELHYNEQFF. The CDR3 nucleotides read TGTGCCAGCTCACCCCTTTCAGAACTCCACTACAATGAGCAGTTCTTC. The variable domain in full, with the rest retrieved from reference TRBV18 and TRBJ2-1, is NAGVMQNPRHLVRRRGQEARLRCSPMKGHSHVYWYRQLPEEGLKFMVYLQKENIIDESGMPKERFSAEFPKEGPSILRIQQVVRGDSAAYFCASSPLSELHYNEQFFGPGTRLTVL.

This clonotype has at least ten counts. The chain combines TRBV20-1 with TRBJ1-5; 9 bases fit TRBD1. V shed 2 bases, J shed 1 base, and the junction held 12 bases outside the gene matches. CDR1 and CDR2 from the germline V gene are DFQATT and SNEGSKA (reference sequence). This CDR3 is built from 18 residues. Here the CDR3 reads CSARPKPPGTGSNQPQHF. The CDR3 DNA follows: TGCAGTGCTAGACCCAAACCGCCTGGGACAGGGAGCAATCAGCCCCAGCATTTT.

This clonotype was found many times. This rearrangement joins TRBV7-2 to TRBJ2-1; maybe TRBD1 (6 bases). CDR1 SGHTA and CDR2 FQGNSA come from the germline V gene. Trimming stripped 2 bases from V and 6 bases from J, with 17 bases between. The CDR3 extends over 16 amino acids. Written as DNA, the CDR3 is TGTGCCAGCAGCTTACGGGGACATCCAGAACCCAATGAGCAGTTCTTC. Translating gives CASSLRGHPEPNEQFF. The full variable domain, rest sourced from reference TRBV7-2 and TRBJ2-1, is GAGVSQSPSNKVTEKGKDVELRCDPISGHTALYWYRQSLGQGLEFLIYFQGNSAPDKSGLPSDRFSAERTGGSVSTLTIQRTQQEDSAVYLCASSLRGHPEPNEQFFGPGTRLTVL.

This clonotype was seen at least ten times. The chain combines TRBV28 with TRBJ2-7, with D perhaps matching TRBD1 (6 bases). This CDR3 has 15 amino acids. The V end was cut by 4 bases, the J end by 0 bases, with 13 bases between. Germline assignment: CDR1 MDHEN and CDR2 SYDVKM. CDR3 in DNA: TGTGCCAGCAGTTCCCACAGGGTGAGCTCCTACGAGCAGTACTTC. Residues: CASSSHRVSSYEQYF.

CDR3 in amino acids: CASSLAGTSGSNEQFF. The CDR3 nucleotides are TGTGCCAGCAGCTTAGCCGGGACTAGCGGGAGCAATGAGCAGTTCTTC. V usage is TRBV7-9 and J usage is TRBJ2-1; 14 bases agree with TRBD2. This CDR3 is built from 16 residues. Germline loops: CDR1 SEHNR, CDR2 FQNEAQ (reference sequence). J was trimmed by 6 bases and V by 0 bases; bases with no gene match: 1.

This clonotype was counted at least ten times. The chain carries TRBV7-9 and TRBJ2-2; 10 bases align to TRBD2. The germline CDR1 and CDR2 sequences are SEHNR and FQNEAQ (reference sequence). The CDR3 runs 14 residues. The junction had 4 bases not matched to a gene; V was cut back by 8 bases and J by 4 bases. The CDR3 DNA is TGTGCCAGCCTAGCGGGAGAAAGCACCGGGGAGCTGTTTTTT. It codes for CASLAGESTGELFF.

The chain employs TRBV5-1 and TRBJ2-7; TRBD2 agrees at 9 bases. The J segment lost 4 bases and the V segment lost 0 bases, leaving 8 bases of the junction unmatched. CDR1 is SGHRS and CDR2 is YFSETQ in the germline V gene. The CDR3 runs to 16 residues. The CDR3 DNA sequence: TGCGCCAGCAGCTTGGCCGAAACTAGCGGGTCTTACGAGCAGTACTTC. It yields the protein CASSLAETSGSYEQYF. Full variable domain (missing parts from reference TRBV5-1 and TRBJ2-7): KAGVTQTPRYLIKTRGQQVTLSCSPISGHRSVSWYQQTPGQGLQFLFEYFSETQRNKGNFPGRFSGRQFSNSRSEMNVSTLELGDSALYLCASSLAETSGSYEQYFGPGTRLTVT.

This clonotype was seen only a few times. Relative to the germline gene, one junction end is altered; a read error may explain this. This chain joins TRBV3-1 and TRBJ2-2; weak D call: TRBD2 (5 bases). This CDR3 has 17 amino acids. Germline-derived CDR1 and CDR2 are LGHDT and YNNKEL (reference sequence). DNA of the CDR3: TGTGCCTGCAGCCAAGATCCGGGAACAGATGGCACCGGGGAGCTGTTTTTT. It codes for CACSQDPGTDGTGELFF.

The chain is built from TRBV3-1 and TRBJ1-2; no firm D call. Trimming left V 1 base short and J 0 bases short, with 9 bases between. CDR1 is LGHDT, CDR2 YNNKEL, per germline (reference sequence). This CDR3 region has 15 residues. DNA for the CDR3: TGTGCCAGCAGCCAAGTTGGAGAATCTAACTATGGCTACACCTTC. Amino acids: CASSQVGESNYGYTF.

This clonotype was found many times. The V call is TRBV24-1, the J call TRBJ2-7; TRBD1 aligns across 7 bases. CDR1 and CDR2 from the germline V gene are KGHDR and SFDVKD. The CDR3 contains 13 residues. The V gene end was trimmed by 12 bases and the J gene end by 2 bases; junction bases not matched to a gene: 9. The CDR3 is CAAPGQIPYEQYF. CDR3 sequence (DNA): TGTGCCGCACCGGGACAGATACCCTACGAGCAGTACTTC.

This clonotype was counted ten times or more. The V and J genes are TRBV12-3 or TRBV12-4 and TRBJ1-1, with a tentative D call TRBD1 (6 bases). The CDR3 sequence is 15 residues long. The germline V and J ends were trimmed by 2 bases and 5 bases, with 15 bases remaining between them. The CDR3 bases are TGTGCCAGCAGTTTATACAAGGGGGTTTTTACTGAAGCTTTCTTT. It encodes CASSLYKGVFTEAFF.

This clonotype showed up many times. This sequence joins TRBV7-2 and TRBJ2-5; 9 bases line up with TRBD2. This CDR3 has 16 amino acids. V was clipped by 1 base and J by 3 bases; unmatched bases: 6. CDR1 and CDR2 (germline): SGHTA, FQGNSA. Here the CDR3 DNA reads TGTGCCAGCAGCTTAGTTGGGACTAGCTCTAAAGAGACCCAGTACTTC. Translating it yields CASSLVGTSSKETQYF.

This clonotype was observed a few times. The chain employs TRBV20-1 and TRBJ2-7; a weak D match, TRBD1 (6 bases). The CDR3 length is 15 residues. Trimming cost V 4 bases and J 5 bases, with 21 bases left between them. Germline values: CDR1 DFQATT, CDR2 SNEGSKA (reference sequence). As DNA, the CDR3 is TGCAGTGCTATCCCTGAACCGGGTACAGGGAACGAGCAGTACTTC. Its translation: CSAIPEPGTGNEQYF.

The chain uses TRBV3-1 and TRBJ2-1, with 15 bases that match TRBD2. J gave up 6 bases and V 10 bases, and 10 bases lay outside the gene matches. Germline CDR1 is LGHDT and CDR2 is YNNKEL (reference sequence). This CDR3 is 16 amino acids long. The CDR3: CATSQEGLAGGNEQFF. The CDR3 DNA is TGTGCCACCTCCCAAGAGGGACTAGCGGGAGGCAATGAGCAGTTCTTC.

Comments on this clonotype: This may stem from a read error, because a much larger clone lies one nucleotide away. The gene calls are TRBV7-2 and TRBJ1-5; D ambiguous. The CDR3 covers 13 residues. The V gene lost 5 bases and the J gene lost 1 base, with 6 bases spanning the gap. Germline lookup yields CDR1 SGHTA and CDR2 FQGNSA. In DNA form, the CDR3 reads TGTGCCAGCAGCCGGGGAAGCAATCAGCCCCAGCATTTT. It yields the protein CASSRGSNQPQHF. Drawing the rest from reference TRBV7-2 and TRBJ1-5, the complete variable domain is GAGVSQSPSNKVTEKGKDVELRCDPISGHTALYWYRQSLGQGLEFLIYFQGNSAPDKSGLPSDRFSAERTGGSVSTLTIQRTQQEDSAVYLCASSRGSNQPQHFGDGTRLSIL.

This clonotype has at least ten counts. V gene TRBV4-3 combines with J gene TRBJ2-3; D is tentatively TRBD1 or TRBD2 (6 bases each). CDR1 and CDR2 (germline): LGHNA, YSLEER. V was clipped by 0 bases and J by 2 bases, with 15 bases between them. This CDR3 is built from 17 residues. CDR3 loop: CASSQEWGRGVTDTQYF. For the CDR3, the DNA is TGCGCCAGCAGCCAAGAATGGGGAAGGGGGGTCACAGATACGCAGTATTTT.

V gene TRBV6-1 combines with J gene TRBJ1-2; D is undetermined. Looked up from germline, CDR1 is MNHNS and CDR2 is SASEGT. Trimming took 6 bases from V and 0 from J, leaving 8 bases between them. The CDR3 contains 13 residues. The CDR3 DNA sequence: TGTGCCAGCAGGGAGTCAGCTAACTATGGCTACACCTTC. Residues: CASRESANYGYTF.

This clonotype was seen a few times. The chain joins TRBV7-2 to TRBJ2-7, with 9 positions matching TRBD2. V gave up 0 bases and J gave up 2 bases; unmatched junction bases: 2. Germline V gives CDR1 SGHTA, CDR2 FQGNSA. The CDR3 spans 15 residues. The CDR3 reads CASSLAGTSPYEQYF. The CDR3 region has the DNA TGTGCCAGCAGCTTAGCGGGGACTAGCCCCTACGAGCAGTACTTC.